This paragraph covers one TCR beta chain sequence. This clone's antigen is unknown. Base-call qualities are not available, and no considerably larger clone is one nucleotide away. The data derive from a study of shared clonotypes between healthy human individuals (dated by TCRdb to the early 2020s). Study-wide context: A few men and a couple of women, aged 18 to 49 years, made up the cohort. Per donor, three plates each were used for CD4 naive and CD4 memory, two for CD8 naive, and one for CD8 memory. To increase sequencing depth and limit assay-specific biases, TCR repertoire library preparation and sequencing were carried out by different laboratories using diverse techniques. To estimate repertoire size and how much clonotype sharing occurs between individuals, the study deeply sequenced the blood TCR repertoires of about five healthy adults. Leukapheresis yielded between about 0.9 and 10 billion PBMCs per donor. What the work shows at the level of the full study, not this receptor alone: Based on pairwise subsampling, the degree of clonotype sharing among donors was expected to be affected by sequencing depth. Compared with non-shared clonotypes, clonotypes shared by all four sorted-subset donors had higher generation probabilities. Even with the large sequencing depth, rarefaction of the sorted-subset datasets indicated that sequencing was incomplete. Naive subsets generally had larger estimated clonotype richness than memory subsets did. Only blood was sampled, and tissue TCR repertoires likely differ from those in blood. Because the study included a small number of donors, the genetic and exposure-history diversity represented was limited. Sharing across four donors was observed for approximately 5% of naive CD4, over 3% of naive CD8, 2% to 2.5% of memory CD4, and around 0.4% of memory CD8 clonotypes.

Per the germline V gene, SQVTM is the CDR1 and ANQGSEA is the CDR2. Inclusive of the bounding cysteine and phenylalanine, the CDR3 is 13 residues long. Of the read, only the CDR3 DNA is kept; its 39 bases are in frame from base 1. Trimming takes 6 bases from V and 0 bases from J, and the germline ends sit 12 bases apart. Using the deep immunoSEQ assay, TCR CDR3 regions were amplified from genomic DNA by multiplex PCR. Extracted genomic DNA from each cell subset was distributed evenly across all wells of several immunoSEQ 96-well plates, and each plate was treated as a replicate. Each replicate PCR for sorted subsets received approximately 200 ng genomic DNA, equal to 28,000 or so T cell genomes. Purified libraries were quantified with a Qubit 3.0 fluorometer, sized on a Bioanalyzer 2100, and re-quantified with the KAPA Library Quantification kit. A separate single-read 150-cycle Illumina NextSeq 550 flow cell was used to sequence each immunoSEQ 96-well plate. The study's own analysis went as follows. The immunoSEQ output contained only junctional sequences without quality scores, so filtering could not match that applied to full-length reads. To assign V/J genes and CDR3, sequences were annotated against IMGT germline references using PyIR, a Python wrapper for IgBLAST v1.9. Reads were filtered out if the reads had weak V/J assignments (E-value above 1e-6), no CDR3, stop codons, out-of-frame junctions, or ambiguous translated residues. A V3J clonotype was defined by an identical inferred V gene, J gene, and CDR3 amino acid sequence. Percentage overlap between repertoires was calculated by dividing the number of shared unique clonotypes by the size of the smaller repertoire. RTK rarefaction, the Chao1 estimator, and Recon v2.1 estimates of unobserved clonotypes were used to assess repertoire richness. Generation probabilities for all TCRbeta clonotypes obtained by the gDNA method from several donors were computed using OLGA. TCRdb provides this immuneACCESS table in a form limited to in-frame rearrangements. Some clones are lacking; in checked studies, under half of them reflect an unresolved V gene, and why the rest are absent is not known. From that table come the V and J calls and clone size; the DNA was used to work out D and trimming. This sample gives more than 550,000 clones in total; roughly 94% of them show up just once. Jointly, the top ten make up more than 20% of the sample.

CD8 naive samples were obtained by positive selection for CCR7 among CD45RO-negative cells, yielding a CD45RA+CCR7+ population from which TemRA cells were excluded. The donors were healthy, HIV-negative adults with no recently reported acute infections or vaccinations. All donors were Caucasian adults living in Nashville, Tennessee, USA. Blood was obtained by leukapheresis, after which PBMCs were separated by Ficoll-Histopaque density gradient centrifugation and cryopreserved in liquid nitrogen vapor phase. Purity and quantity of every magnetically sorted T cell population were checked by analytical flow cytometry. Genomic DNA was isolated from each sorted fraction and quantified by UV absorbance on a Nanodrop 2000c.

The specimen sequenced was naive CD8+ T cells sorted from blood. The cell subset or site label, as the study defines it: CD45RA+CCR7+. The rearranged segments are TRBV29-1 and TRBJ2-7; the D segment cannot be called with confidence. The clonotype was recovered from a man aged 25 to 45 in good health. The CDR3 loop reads CSVELQDSYEQYF. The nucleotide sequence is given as TGCAGCGTGGAACTCCAAGACTCCTACGAGCAGTACTTC.